A selection of T cell receptor beta chains follows, all from one sample in a study of long-term antiretroviral therapy in people with HIV. Assay: immunoSEQ multiplex PCR; the TCRdb copy retains only in-frame clones and omits some. The table lists around 30,000 clones, under 85% of them singletons. The starting material was unsorted PBMCs, obtained 3 years after starting antiretroviral therapy. The origin of the receptors is a man aged 35-49 years with HIV. Both conserved end residues are part of each CDR3. The D gene is left open where the match is weak. Rows may omit the clone size; those that give it use once, few, many or a size class.

CDR3,DNA,D,size,J,V
CSVEGGTGSSEQFF,TGCAGCGTTGAGGGGGGGACAGGGTCTAGTGAGCAGTTCTTC,TRBD1,-,TRBJ2-1,TRBV29-1
CASSVVGQGVRFTEAFF,TGTGCCAGCAGCGTAGTTGGGCAGGGAGTAAGGTTCACTGAAGCTTTCTTT,-,-,TRBJ1-1,TRBV9
CASSLAGGGQHF,TGTGCCAGCAGTCTAGCGGGAGGGGGGCAGCATTTT,-,few,TRBJ1-5,TRBV7-9
CASSLTPTGYNNEQFF,TGTGCCAGCAGTCTTACCCCTACAGGGTATAACAATGAGCAGTTCTTC,-,-,TRBJ2-1,TRBV27
CASSFGTGIEQYF,TGCGCCAGCAGCTTCGGGACAGGGATCGAGCAGTACTTC,TRBD1,few,TRBJ2-7,TRBV5-1
CASSSQITSTDTQYF,TGCGCCAGCAGTTCCCAGATAACTAGCACAGATACGCAGTATTTT,-,-,TRBJ2-3,TRBV5-1
CASSFSSGGGEQFF,TGCGCCAGCAGCTTTTCTAGCGGAGGGGGTGAGCAGTTCTTC,-,-,TRBJ2-1,TRBV5-1
CASSRARGSAKNIQYF,TGTGCCAGCAGTAGAGCACGGGGATCCGCCAAAAACATTCAGTACTTC,-,-,TRBJ2-4,TRBV2
CAIRGDPGGTEAFF,TGTGCCATCAGGGGGGACCCTGGGGGCACTGAAGCTTTCTTT,-,-,TRBJ1-1,TRBV10-3
CASSFGTSGSYEQYF,TGTGCCAGCAGCTTCGGGACTAGCGGCTCCTACGAGCAGTACTTC,TRBD2,-,TRBJ2-7,TRBV11-2
CASSEIGSSNQPQHF,TGTGCCAGCAGTGAAATAGGGAGTAGCAATCAGCCCCAGCATTTT,-,-,TRBJ1-5,TRBV6-1
CASSEAWGVKTQYF,TGTGCCAGCAGTGAAGCGTGGGGGGTTAAGACCCAGTACTTC,-,-,TRBJ2-5,TRBV6-1
CASSYGRNYEQYF,TGTGCCAGCAGCTACGGACGTAACTACGAGCAGTACTTC,-,-,TRBJ2-7,TRBV5-6
CASSWVTEHSYEQYF,TGTGCCAGCAGCTGGGTGACAGAGCACTCCTACGAGCAGTACTTC,-,-,TRBJ2-7,TRBV5-6
CASSSADRGGNQPQHF,TGTGCCAGCAGTTCCGCCGACAGGGGGGGCAATCAGCCCCAGCATTTT,TRBD1,-,TRBJ1-5,TRBV6-6
CASGLTGVKSAEQYF,TGTGCTAGTGGTTTGACAGGCGTAAAGTCCGCTGAGCAGTACTTC,-,-,TRBJ2-7,TRBV12-5
CASSQEPMGPGEKLFF,TGCGCCAGCAGCCAAGAGCCGATGGGGCCTGGTGAAAAACTGTTTTTT,-,-,TRBJ1-4,TRBV4-1
CASSEAFTVPYNQPQHF,TGTGCCAGCAGTGAAGCTTTCACGGTTCCCTACAATCAGCCCCAGCATTTT,-,-,TRBJ1-5,TRBV6-1
CASSGREGDEQYF,TGTGCCAGCTCCGGGCGGGAGGGCGACGAGCAGTACTTC,TRBD2,-,TRBJ2-7,TRBV6-5
CASSPQSGRASGEQFF,TGTGCCAGCTCACCACAGAGCGGGAGGGCCTCAGGTGAGCAGTTCTTC,TRBD2,-,TRBJ2-1,TRBV18
CSVRIAGTFYEQYF,TGCAGCGTCCGGATAGCGGGGACCTTTTACGAGCAGTACTTC,TRBD2,-,TRBJ2-7,TRBV29-1
CASSMGVLGRGNQPQHF,TGTGCCAGTAGTATGGGGGTCTTGGGCAGGGGGAATCAGCCCCAGCATTTT,TRBD1,-,TRBJ1-5,TRBV19
CSVDTDTQYF,TGCAGCGTTGACACAGATACGCAGTATTTT,-,-,TRBJ2-3,TRBV29-1
CASSFGPEIGNYGYTF,TGTGCCAGCAGCTTTGGTCCCGAAATAGGGAACTATGGCTACACCTTC,-,once,TRBJ1-2,TRBV7-9
CASSPNTNTGELFF,TGTGCCAGCAGCCCCAACACGAACACCGGGGAGCTGTTTTTT,-,-,TRBJ2-2,TRBV9
CASRWNTGELFF,TGCGCCAGCAGATGGAACACCGGGGAGCTGTTTTTT,-,-,TRBJ2-2,TRBV5-1
CSVVWQGVGAFF,TGCAGCGTTGTGTGGCAGGGGGTAGGAGCTTTCTTT,TRBD1,-,TRBJ1-1,TRBV29-1
CASSSGGDWSGYTF,TGCGCCAGCTCCTCGGGGGGCGATTGGAGTGGCTACACCTTC,-,-,TRBJ1-2,TRBV10-2
CAWSWGLVNNEQFF,TGTGCCTGGAGCTGGGGACTAGTCAACAATGAGCAGTTCTTC,TRBD2,-,TRBJ2-1,TRBV30
CASSSRDSSGELFF,TGCGCCAGCAGCAGTCGGGACAGTTCCGGGGAGCTGTTTTTT,TRBD1,-,TRBJ2-2,TRBV5-1
CATSSGQGASSPLHF,TGTGCCACGTCTTCCGGACAGGGGGCGAGTTCACCCCTCCACTTT,TRBD1,few,TRBJ1-6,TRBV19
CASSRTLSGEQYF,TGTGCCAGCAGCCGTACCCTGTCGGGCGAGCAGTACTTC,-,-,TRBJ2-7,TRBV7-9
CASSQDLGEGNQPQHF,TGTGCCAGCAGCCAAGACCTAGGGGAAGGCAATCAGCCCCAGCATTTT,-,few,TRBJ1-5,TRBV4-2
CASSEEKGRWNTEAFF,TGTGCCAGCAGTGAAGAGAAAGGGCGTTGGAACACTGAAGCTTTCTTT,-,-,TRBJ1-1,TRBV2
CASSFPEGAAFPDEQYF,TGTGCCAGCAGTTTTCCGGAGGGGGCGGCCTTCCCCGACGAGCAGTACTTC,-,-,TRBJ2-7,TRBV7-9
CATSRIQTSSTDTQYF,TGTGCCACCAGCAGAATCCAGACATCTAGCACAGATACGCAGTATTTT,-,-,TRBJ2-3,TRBV15
CASSRTGPGNEQFF,TGTGCCAGCAGTAGGACAGGGCCCGGGAATGAGCAGTTCTTC,TRBD1,-,TRBJ2-1,TRBV5-8
CAWSVNSATLSPLHF,TGTGCCTGGAGTGTAAACAGCGCAACCCTTTCACCCCTCCACTTT,-,-,TRBJ1-6,TRBV30
CASSESYGAGVSNQPQHF,TGCGCCAGCAGTGAGTCTTACGGGGCAGGGGTTAGCAATCAGCCCCAGCATTTT,-,once,TRBJ1-5,TRBV10-2
CASSQELSRDYGYTF,TGCGCCAGCAGCCAAGAGTTGAGCAGGGACTATGGCTACACCTTC,-,-,TRBJ1-2,TRBV4-1
CASSVGGQLGGYTF,TGTGCCAGCAGCGTGGGTGGGCAGCTGGGAGGCTACACCTTC,-,-,TRBJ1-2,TRBV9
CASSDRDYSGNTIYF,TGTGCCAGCAGCGACAGGGATTACTCTGGAAACACCATATATTTT,TRBD1,-,TRBJ1-3,TRBV6-6
CASSPYEQYF,TGTGCCAGCAGTCCCTACGAGCAGTACTTC,-,-,TRBJ2-7,TRBV6-4
CASSSLAGGSNEQFF,TGTGCCAGCAGTTCACTAGCGGGAGGTAGCAATGAGCAGTTCTTC,TRBD2,-,TRBJ2-1,TRBV6-1
CASPAGECPYEQYF,TGCGCCAGCCCCGCGGGTGAATGCCCATACGAGCAGTACTTC,-,once,TRBJ2-7,TRBV10-2
CASRGVSYNEQFF,TGTGCCAGCAGGGGGGTCTCCTACAATGAGCAGTTCTTC,-,-,TRBJ2-1,TRBV7-8
CASSPDRGRRNEQFF,TGTGCCAGCTCACCAGACAGGGGGCGCAGAAATGAGCAGTTCTTC,TRBD1,-,TRBJ2-1,TRBV18